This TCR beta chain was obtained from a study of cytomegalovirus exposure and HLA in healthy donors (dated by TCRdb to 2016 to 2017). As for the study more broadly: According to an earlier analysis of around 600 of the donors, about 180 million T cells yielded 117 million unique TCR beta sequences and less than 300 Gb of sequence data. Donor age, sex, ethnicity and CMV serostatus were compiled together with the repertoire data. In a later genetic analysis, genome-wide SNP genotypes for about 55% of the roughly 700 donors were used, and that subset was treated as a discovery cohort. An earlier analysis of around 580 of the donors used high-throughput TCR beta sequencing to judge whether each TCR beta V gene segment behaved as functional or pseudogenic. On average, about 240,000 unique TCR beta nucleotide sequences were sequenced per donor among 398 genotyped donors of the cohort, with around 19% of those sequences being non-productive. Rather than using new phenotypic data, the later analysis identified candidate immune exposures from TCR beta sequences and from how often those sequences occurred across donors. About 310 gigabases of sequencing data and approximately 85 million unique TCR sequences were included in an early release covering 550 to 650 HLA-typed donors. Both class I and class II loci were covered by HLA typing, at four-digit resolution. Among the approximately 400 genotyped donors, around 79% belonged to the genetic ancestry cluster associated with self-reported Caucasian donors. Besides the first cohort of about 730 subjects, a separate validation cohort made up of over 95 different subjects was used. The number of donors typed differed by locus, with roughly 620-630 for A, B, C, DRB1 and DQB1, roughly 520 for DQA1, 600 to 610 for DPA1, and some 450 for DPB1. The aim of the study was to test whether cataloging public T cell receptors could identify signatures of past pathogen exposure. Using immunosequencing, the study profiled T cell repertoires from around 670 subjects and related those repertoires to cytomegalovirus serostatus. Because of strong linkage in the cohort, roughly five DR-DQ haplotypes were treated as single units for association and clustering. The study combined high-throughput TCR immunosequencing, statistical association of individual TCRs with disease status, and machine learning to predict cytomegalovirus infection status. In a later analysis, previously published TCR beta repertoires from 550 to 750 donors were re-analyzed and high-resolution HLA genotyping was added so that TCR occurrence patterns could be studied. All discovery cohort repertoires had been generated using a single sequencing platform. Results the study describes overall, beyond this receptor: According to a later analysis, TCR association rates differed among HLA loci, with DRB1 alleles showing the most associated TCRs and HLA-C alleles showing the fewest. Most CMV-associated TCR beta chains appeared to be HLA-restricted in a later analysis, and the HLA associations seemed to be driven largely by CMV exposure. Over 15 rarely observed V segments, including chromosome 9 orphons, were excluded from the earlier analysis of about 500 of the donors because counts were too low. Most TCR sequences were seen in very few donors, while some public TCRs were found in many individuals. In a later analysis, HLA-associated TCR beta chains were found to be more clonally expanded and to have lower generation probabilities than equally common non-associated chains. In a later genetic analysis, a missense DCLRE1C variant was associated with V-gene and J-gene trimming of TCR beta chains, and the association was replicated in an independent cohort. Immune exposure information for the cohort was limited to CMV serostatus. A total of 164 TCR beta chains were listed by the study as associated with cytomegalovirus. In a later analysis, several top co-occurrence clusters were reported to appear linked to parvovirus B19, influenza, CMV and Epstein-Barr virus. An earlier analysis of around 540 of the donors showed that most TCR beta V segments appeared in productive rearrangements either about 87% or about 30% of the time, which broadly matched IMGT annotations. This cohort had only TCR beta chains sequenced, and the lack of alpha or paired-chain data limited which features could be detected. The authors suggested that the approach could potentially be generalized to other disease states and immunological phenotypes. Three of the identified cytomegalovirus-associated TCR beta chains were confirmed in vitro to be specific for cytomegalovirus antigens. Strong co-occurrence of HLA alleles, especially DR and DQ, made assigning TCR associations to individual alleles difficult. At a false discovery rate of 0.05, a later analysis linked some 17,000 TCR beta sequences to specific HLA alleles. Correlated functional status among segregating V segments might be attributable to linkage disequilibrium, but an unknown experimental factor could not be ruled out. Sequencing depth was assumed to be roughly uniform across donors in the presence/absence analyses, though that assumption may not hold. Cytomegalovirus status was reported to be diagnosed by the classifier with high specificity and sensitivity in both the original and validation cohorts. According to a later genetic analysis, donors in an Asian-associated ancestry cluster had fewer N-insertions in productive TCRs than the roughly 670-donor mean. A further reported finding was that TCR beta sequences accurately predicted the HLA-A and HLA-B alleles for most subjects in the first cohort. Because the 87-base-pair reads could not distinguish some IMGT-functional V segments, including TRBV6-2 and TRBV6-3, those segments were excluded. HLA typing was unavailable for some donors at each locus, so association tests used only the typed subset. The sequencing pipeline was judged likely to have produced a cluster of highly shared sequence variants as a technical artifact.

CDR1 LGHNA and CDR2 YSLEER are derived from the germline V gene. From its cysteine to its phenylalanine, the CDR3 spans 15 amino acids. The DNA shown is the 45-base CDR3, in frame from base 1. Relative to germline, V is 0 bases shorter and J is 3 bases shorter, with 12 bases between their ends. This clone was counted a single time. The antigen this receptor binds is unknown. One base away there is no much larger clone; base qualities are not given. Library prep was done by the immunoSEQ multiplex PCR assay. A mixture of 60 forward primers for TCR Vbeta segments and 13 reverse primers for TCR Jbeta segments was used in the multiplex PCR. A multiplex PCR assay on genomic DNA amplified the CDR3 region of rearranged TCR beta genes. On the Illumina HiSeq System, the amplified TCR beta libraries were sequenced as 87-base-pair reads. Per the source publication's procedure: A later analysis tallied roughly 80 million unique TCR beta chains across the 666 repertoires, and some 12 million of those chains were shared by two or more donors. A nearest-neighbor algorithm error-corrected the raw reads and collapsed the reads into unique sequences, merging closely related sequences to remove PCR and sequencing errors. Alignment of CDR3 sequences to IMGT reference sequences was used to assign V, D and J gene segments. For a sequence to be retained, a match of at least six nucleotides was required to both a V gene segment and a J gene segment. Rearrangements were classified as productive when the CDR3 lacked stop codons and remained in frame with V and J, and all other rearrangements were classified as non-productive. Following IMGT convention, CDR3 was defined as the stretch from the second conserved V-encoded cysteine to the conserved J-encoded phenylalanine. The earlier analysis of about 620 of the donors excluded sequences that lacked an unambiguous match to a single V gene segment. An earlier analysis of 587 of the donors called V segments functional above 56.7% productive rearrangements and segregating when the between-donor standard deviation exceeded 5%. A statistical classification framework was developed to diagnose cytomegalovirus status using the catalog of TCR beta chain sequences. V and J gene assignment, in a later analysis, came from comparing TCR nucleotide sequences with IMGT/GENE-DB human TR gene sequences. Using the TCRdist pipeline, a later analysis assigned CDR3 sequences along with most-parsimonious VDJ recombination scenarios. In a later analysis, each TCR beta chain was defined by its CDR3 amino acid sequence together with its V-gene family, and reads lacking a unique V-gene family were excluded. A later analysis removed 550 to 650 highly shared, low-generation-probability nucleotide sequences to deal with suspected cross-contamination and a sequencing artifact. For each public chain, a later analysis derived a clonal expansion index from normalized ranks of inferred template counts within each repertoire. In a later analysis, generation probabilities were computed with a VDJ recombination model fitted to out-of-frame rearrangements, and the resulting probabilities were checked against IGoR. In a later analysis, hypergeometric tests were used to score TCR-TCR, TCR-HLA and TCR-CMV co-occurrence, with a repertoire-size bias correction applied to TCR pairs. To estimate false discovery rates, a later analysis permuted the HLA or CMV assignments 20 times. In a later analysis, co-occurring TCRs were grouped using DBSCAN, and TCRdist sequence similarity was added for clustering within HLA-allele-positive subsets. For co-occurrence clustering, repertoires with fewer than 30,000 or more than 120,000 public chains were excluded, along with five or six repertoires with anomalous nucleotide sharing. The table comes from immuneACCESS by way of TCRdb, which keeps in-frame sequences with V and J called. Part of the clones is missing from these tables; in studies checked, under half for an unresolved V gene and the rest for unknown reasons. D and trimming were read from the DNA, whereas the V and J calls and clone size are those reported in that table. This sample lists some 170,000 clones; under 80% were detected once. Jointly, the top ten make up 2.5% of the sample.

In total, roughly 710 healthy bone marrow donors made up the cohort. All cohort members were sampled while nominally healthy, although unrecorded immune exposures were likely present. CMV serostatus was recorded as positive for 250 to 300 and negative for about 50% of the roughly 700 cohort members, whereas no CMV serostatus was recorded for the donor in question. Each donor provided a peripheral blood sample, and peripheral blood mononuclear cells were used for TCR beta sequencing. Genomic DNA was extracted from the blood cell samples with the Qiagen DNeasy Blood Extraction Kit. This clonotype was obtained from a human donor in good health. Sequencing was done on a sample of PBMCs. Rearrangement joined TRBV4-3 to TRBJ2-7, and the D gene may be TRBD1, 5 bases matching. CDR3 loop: CASSQDTRGGYEQYF. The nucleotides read TGCGCCAGCAGCCAAGATACAAGGGGCGGCTACGAGCAGTACTTC.